This TCR beta chain emerged from a study of regulatory T cells in long-lasting Graves disease. To make TCR beta libraries, researchers used iRepertoire HTBI primers and Arm-PCR of CDR3 regions. TCRdb independently ran MiXCR on the multiplex PCR reads; one entry per CDR3 protein. The sample records 560,000 or so distinct CDR3 sequences, around 16% being singletons. The time point is: newly diagnosed GD, antithyroid drugs for less than 3 months. The TCR library used RNA extracted from PBMCs. Germline V gene lookup returns CDR1 ENHRY and CDR2 SYGVKD. The CDR3 sequence is 12 residues long. V lost 4 bases and J 0 bases, leaving 4 bases between the germline ends. The sample was also reused in another study, on T cells in Graves' hyperthyroidism and ophthalmopathy.

The receptor's source is a man younger than 35 with Graves disease. The chain recombines TRBV10-3 with TRBJ2-7; D is unclear. The specimen comprised peripheral blood mononuclear cells (PBMCs), sampled at new diagnosis, from a patient treated with antithyroid drugs. The CDR3: CAISAGSYEQYF. The CDR3 nucleotides read TGTGCCATCAGTGCGGGCTCCTACGAGCAGTACTTC.